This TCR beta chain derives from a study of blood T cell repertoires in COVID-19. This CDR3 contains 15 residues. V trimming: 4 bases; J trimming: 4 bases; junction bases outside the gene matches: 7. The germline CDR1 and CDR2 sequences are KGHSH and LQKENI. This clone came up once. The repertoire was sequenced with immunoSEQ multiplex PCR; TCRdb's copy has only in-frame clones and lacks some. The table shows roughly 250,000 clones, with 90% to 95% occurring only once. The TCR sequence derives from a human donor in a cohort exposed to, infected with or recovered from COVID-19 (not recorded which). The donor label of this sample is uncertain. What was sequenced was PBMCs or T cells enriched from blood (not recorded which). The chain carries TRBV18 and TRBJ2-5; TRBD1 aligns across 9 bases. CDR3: CASSRGQGRGETQYF. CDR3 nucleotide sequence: TGTGCCAGCTCACGTGGACAGGGGCGGGGAGAGACCCAGTACTTC.